Below are 25 T cell receptor beta chains sequenced from a single sample in a study of low-dose radiotherapy and immunotherapy resistance in tumors. Primers used for first-strand cDNA, a TRAV- and TRBV-specific set, covered both alpha and beta chains. Amplification, which lasted 20 PCR cycles, used a constant-region primer and V-primer adapter to amplify TCRs. TCRdb used MiXCR to reprocess the reads, holding one entry per CDR3 protein. The profile covers over 65,000 distinct CDR3 sequences, with roughly a sixth appearing a single time and roughly 3% taken by the ten largest. Specified time point: before trial treatment. This specimen consisted of PBMCs, obtained before treatment. The receptors were sampled from a male donor with prostate cancer.

This clonotype has a count of ten or more. CDR3: CASSLTSGRTDTQYF. CDR3 sequence (DNA): TGTGCCAGCAGCTTAACTAGCGGGCGCACAGATACGCAGTATTTT. The gene calls are TRBV7-2 and TRBJ2-3; TRBD2 matches 9 bases. J gave up 1 base and V 2 bases, and 1 base lay outside the gene matches. Germline V gene data show CDR1 as SGHTA and CDR2 as FQGNSA. The CDR3 spans 15 residues.

The table lists this clonotype with many counts. This chain links TRBV6-5 with TRBJ1-2; tentatively, D is TRBD1 (6 bases). The V gene lost 5 bases and the J gene lost 5 bases, with 18 bases spanning the gap. Germline V gene data show CDR1 as MNHEY and CDR2 as SVGAGI. The CDR3 contains 15 residues. The CDR3 region is CASSPSGTPQYGYTF. CDR3 in DNA: TGTGCCAGCAGTCCCTCCGGGACACCACAATATGGCTACACCTTC.

Ten or more counts support this clonotype. The chain uses TRBV20-1 and TRBJ2-5, with D perhaps matching TRBD1 (5 bases). This CDR3 region has 16 residues. CDR1 and CDR2 from the germline V gene are DFQATT and SNEGSKA (reference sequence). The germline V and J ends were trimmed by 2 bases and 0 bases, with 16 bases remaining between them. This CDR3 reads CSARRVRAAYQETQYF. The CDR3 nucleotides are TGCAGTGCTAGAAGGGTCAGGGCCGCGTACCAAGAGACCCAGTACTTC.

This clonotype was counted many times. The rearrangement uses TRBV20-1 and TRBJ2-2, with TRBD1 matching over 8 bases. The germline V gene encodes CDR1 DFQATT and CDR2 SNEGSKA (reference sequence). V lost 7 bases, J lost 6 bases, and 4 bases stayed unmatched. The CDR3 totals 12 residues. CDR3 nucleotides: TGCAGTGGCGGACAGGGCCCCGGGGAGCTGTTTTTT. Protein product: CSGGQGPGELFF.

This clonotype was recorded only once. The chain has TRBV19 and TRBJ2-7; D unclear. The CDR3 totals 15 residues. Germline CDR1 and CDR2: LNHDA and SQIVND (reference sequence). The V end lost 3 bases, the J end lost 0 bases, and 12 bases lay between the germline ends. The DNA for the CDR3 is TGTGCCAGTAGTATTGGGCTAGAGGACTCCTACGAGCAGTACTTC. Translation: CASSIGLEDSYEQYF.

This clonotype was picked up many times. The chain uses TRBV20-1 and TRBJ2-7; 9 bases map to TRBD2. Germline V lookup: CDR1 DFQATT, CDR2 SNEGSKA (reference sequence). Unmatched junction bases numbered 5, after V lost 8 bases and J lost 0 bases. The CDR3 totals 13 residues. The CDR3 spells CSISGGSSYEQYF. The CDR3 DNA follows: TGCAGTATCAGCGGGGGGAGCTCCTACGAGCAGTACTTC.

At least ten counts were recorded for this clonotype. The chain uses TRBV12-3 or TRBV12-4 and TRBJ1-2; a possible D gene is TRBD1 (6 bases). The V end was cut by 4 bases, the J end by 4 bases, with 19 bases between. The CDR3 runs 16 residues. The DNA of the CDR3 is TGTGCCAGCAGTTCCCGCGACAGGAGCGACCTCTATGGCTACACCTTC. The encoded protein is CASSSRDRSDLYGYTF.

At least ten counts were recorded for this clonotype. V and J are TRBV20-1 and TRBJ2-4; TRBD2 aligns across 9 bases. This CDR3 has 17 amino acids. Germline V lookup: CDR1 DFQATT, CDR2 SNEGSKA (reference sequence). V shed 3 bases, J shed 0 bases, and the junction held 9 bases outside the gene matches. The CDR3 sequence: CSASLAGGDLAKNIQYF. CDR3 nucleotide sequence: TGCAGTGCTAGTTTGGCGGGGGGGGATTTAGCCAAAAACATTCAGTACTTC.

This clonotype is a singleton in its sample. The chain uses TRBV7-2 and TRBJ2-1, with D possibly called TRBD1 or TRBD2 (6 bases each). The CDR3 totals 16 residues. Germline values: CDR1 SGHTA, CDR2 FQGNSA. Between the trimmed V and J ends, which lost 1 base and 0 bases, there was a span of 10 bases. In DNA, the CDR3 is TGTGCCAGCAGCTTAGAGTGGGGGGCCTCCTACAATGAGCAGTTCTTC. This gives the protein CASSLEWGASYNEQFF.

This clonotype occurred many times. The genes are TRBV13 and TRBJ2-1; D might be TRBD2 (5 bases). The germline CDR1 and CDR2 sequences are PRHDT and FYEKMQ (reference sequence). V lost 0 bases to trimming and J lost 16 bases, with 19 bases between them. The CDR3 runs to 14 residues. CDR3 coding DNA: TGTGCCAGCAGCTTAGGGCCTAGCTACAATGAGCCCTTCTTC. Its translation is CASSLGPSYNEPFF. The full variable domain, in which reference TRBV13 and TRBJ2-1 provide the parts outside the CDR3, is AAGVIQSPRHLIKEKRETATLKCYPIPRHDTVYWYQQGPGQDPQFLISFYEKMQSDKGSIPDRFSAQQFSDYHSELNMSSLELGDSALYFCASSLGPSYNEPFFGPGTRLTVL.

This clonotype was recorded at least ten times. V is TRBV6-6 and J is TRBJ2-3, with TRBD1 matching 9 bases. Looked up from germline, CDR1 is MNHNY and CDR2 is SVGAGI (reference sequence). The CDR3 consists of 14 residues. V shed 2 bases, J shed 6 bases, and the junction held 3 bases outside the gene matches. As DNA, the CDR3 is TGTGCCAGCAGTTACACAGGGGGCGCGGATACGCAGTATTTT. Translation gives CASSYTGGADTQYF.

This clonotype has ten or more counts. The rearrangement joins TRBV6-4 to TRBJ1-1; TRBD1 might be the D (6 bases). The germline V and J ends were trimmed by 6 bases and 1 base, with 9 bases remaining between them. The CDR3 extends over 13 amino acids. Germline CDR1 is MRHNA and CDR2 is SNTAGT. CDR3 nucleotide sequence: TGTGCCAGCAGCAAGACAGGGAACACTGAAGCTTTCTTT. It specifies CASSKTGNTEAFF.

In this sample, this clonotype turned up many times. The chain has TRBV5-1 and TRBJ1-2; a possible D gene is TRBD1 (6 bases). Germline values: CDR1 SGHRS, CDR2 YFSETQ. Trimming removed 2 bases from V and 4 bases from J, with 15 bases in between. The CDR3 is made up of 15 amino acids. CDR3: CASSLHRTASYGYTF. CDR3 in DNA: TGCGCCAGCAGCTTACACAGGACAGCCTCCTATGGCTACACCTTC.

This clonotype turned up a few times. Here the CDR3 reads CASSQDKGGAGEQYF. CDR3 DNA: TGCGCCAGCAGCCAAGACAAGGGGGGAGCAGGCGAGCAGTACTTC. The chain employs TRBV1 and TRBJ2-7; the table's D gene call, TRBD1, was not cross checked with the DNA. TRBV1 is a pseudogene segment. CDR3 length: 15 residues.

This clonotype was observed at least ten times. The chain has TRBV7-2 and TRBJ2-2, with 8 positions matching TRBD1. Per germline, CDR1 SGHTA and CDR2 FQGNSA. The CDR3 is 14 residues long. V lost 5 bases, J lost 4 bases, and 3 bases stayed unmatched. The DNA for the CDR3 is TGTGCCAGCAGCGCGGACAGGGTCACCGGGGAGCTGTTTTTT. Protein: CASSADRVTGELFF.

This clonotype appeared many times. The chain joins TRBV3-1 to TRBJ2-2; D is undetermined. Germline CDR1 reads LGHDT; CDR2 reads YNNKEL (reference sequence). Trimming shortened V by 1 base and J by 13 bases, and 7 bases separated the two germline ends. The CDR3 covers 11 residues. The CDR3: CASSQGRGLFF. The CDR3 DNA is TGTGCCAGCAGCCAAGGAAGAGGGCTGTTTTTT.

The chain is built from TRBV28 and TRBJ2-3, with D maybe TRBD2 (6 bases). The CDR3 has 14 residues. Germline CDR1 is MDHEN and CDR2 is SYDVKM. V was cut by 7 bases and J by 7 bases, with 18 bases left in between. Here the CDR3 DNA reads TGTGCCAGCACCCTAGGCGGGGTAACAAATACGCAGTATTTT. This sequence encodes CASTLGGVTNTQYF.

This chain connects TRBV12-3 or TRBV12-4 to TRBJ2-3; D gene uncertain. The CDR3 totals 14 residues. Trimming removed 5 bases from V and 2 bases from J, with 11 bases in between. CDR3 nucleotides: TGTGCCAGCAGTGAAACCTTCCACACAGATACGCAGTATTTT. This gives the protein CASSETFHTDTQYF.

This clonotype was seen repeatedly, ten times or more. The rearrangement joins TRBV16 to TRBJ2-7; 7 bases are a match to TRBD2. Germline lookup yields CDR1 KGHSY and CDR2 FQNENV. The CDR3 is made up of 16 amino acids. The V and J ends lost 2 bases and 3 bases, in that order; junction bases with no gene match: 10. DNA of the CDR3: TGTGCCAGCAGCCAACTCGGGGAGGGATGGGACTACGAGCAGTACTTC. Protein product: CASSQLGEGWDYEQYF.

This clonotype was seen ten or more times. The chain joins TRBV30 to TRBJ1-5, with D unresolved. In germline, CDR1 is GTSNPN, CDR2 SVGIG (reference sequence). V was cut by 0 bases and J by 3 bases, with 9 bases left in between. This CDR3 is 14 amino acids long. CDR3 amino acids: CAWSVRGYNQPQHF. The CDR3 region has the DNA TGTGCCTGGAGTGTACGTGGGTACAATCAGCCCCAGCATTTT. Using reference TRBV30 and TRBJ1-5 for the parts outside the CDR3, the full variable domain is SQTIHQWPATLVQPVGSPLSLECTVEGTSNPNLYWYRQAAGRGLQLLFYSVGIGQISSEVPQNLSASRPQDRQFILSSKKLLLSDSGFYLCAWSVRGYNQPQHFGDGTRLSIL.

This clonotype was recorded at least ten times. The chain couples TRBV6-2 or TRBV6-3 to TRBJ2-6; D perhaps matches TRBD2 (6 bases). Germline V gene lookup returns CDR1 MNHEY and CDR2 SVGEGT. The V end lost 0 bases, the J end lost 0 bases, and 15 bases lay between the germline ends. This CDR3 spans 19 amino acids. The CDR3 sequence is CASSYSAGRRASGANVLTF. The CDR3 coding sequence is TGTGCCAGCAGTTACTCCGCGGGGCGAAGGGCCTCTGGGGCCAACGTCCTGACTTTC.

This clonotype was observed at least ten times. The chain combines TRBV11-2 with TRBJ2-1; a possible D gene is TRBD1 (5 bases). The V gene's germline CDR1 is SGHAT and CDR2 FQNNGV. The CDR3 covers 13 residues. V lost 4 bases to trimming and J lost 9 bases, with 13 bases between them. CDR3 amino acids: CASSSDSLSEQFF. The CDR3 nucleotides read TGTGCCAGCAGCTCAGACAGTCTCAGTGAGCAGTTCTTC.

The sample holds many counts of this clonotype. This chain joins TRBV29-1 and TRBJ2-3; the D gene is possibly TRBD2 (6 bases). Germline-derived CDR1 and CDR2 are SQVTM and ANQGSEA. The CDR3 covers 17 residues. V lost 5 bases, J lost 3 bases, and 24 bases lay in between. CDR3: CSVPPLSVGRGTDTQYF. The CDR3 DNA follows: TGCAGCGTTCCCCCCCTTTCGGTCGGGAGAGGAACAGATACGCAGTATTTT.

This clonotype occurred many times. V is TRBV7-6 and J is TRBJ2-1; D possibly uses TRBD1 or TRBD2 (5 bases each). The CDR3 spans 15 residues. The germline V gene has CDR1 SGHVS and CDR2 FNYEAQ. Trimming shortened V by 3 bases and J by 10 bases, and 19 bases separated the two germline ends. CDR3 coding DNA: TGTGCCAGCAGCTTGCTGGGGGTTGGGGATTGGGAGCAGTTCTTC. This codes for CASSLLGVGDWEQFF.

This clonotype appeared many times. The chain combines TRBV6-2 or TRBV6-3 with TRBJ2-1; D may correspond to TRBD1 or TRBD2 (6 bases each). The germline gives CDR1 MNHEY, CDR2 SVGEGT. V was shortened by 8 bases and J by 6 bases, with 14 bases between the two germline ends. The CDR3 is 13 residues long. CDR3 nucleotide sequence: TGTGCCAGCCTAGCGACAGGTTCCAATGAGCAGTTCTTC. Translating it yields CASLATGSNEQFF.